The source of this T cell receptor (beta chain) is a study of T cell changes during pregnancy in multiple sclerosis (dated by TCRdb to between 2019 and 2020). In the study overall: The study looked at changes in the T cell repertoire across pregnancy in women with multiple sclerosis.

Compared with germline, V lacks 6 bases and J lacks 3 bases; bases without a gene match: 4. CDR1 and CDR2, looked up from the germline V gene (reference sequence), are MNHNY and SVGAGI. The CDR3 runs 13 amino acids, cysteine and phenylalanine included. Only the CDR3 DNA is retained, 39 bases long and in frame from the first base. On this clone: Its specific antigen is unknown. Base qualities are missing; no much larger clone stands one base away.

The library was prepared using the immunoSEQ multiplex PCR assay. Imported from immuneACCESS, the table was reduced by TCRdb to in-frame sequences with V and J called. These copies leave out some clones; in studies compared against another copy, an unresolved V gene accounts for under half, and the cause of the remainder is not known. The table for this sample lists 40,000 to 55,000 clones; 90% to 95% of them were counted only once. The ten largest clones capture 3.5% to 5% of the sample. Recombination joined TRBV6-6 with TRBJ2-5; 7 of the junction bases match TRBD1. The sample was CD8+ T cells from peripheral blood mononuclear cells, taken in the first trimester of pregnancy. This clonotype originated in a female donor with multiple sclerosis, enrolled in a pregnancy study. The nucleotide sequence is given as TGTGCCAGCAGCGACAGGGAAAAAGAGACCCAGTACTTC. Translation gives CASSDREKETQYF.